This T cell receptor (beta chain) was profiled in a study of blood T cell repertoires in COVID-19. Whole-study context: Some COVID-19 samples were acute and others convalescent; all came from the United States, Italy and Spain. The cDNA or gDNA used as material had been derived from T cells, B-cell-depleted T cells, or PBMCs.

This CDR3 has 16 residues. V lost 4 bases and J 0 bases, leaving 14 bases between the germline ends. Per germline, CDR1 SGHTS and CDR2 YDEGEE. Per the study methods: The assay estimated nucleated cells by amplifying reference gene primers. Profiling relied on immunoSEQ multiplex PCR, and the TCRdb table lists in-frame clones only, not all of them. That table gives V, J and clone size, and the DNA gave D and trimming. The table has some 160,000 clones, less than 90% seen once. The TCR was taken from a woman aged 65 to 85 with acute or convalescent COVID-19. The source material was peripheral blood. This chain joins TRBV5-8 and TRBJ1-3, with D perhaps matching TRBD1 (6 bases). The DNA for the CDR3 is TGTGCCAGCAGCCTCTCAGGGGTCTACTCTGGAAACACCATATATTTT. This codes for CASSLSGVYSGNTIYF. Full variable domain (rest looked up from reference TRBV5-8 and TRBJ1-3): EAGVTQSPTHLIKTRGQQATLRCSPISGHTSVYWYQQALGLGLQFLLWYDEGEERNRGNFPPRFSGRQFPNYSSELNVNALELEDSALYLCASSLSGVYSGNTIYFGEGSWLTVV.